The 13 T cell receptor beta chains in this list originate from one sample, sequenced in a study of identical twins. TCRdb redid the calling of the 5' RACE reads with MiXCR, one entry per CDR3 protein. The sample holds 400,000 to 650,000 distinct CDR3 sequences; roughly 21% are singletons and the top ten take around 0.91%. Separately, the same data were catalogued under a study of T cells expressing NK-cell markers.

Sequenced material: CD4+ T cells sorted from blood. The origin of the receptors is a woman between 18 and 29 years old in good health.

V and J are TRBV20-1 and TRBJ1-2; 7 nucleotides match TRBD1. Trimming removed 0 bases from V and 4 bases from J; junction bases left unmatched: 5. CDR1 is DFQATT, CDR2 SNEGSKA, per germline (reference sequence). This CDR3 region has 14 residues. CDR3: CSARDGTVSYGYTF. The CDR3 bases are TGCAGTGCTAGAGATGGGACAGTTTCCTATGGCTACACCTTC.

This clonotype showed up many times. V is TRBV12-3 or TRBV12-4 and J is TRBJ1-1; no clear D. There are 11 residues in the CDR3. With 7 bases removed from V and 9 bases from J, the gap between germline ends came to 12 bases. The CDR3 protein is CASIEGRKAFF. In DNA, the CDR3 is TGTGCCAGCATCGAGGGAAGGAAAGCTTTCTTT.

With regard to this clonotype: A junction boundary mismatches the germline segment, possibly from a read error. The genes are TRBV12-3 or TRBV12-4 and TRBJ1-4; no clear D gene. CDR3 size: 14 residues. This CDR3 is CASSSPLAYENLFF. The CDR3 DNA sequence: TGTGCCAGCAGTTCCCCTCTCGCCTATGAAAATCTGTTTTTT.

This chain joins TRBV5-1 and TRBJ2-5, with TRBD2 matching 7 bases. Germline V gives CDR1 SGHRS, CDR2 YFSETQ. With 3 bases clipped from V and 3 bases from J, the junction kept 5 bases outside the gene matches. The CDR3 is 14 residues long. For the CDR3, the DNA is TGCGCCAGCAGCTGGGCTAGCGGTAAAGAGACCCAGTACTTC. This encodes CASSWASGKETQYF. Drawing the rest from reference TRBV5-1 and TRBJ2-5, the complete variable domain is KAGVTQTPRYLIKTRGQQVTLSCSPISGHRSVSWYQQTPGQGLQFLFEYFSETQRNKGNFPGRFSGRQFSNSRSEMNVSTLELGDSALYLCASSWASGKETQYFGPGTRLLVL.

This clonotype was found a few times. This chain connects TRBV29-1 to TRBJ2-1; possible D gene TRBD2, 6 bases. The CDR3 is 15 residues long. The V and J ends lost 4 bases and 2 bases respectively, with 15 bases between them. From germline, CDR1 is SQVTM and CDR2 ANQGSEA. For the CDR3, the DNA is TGCAGCGTTGTAACTAGCTTGAACACCTACAATGAGCAGTTCTTC. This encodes CSVVTSLNTYNEQFF.

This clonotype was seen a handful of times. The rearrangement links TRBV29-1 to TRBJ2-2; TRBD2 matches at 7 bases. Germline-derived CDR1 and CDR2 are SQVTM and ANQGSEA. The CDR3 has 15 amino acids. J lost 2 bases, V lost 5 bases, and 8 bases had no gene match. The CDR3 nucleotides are TGCAGCGTTTGGGGGGGTCCGGGTAACACCGGGGAGCTGTTTTTT. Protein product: CSVWGGPGNTGELFF.

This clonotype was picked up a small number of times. The CDR3 DNA is TGTGCCATCAGTGATGTAGGCACCGGGGAGCTGTTTTTT. This gives the protein CAISDVGTGELFF. The chain is built from TRBV10-3 and TRBJ2-2; no firm D call. Germline CDR1 ENHRY, CDR2 SYGVKD. V lost 3 bases and J lost 4, with 6 bases in between. The length of the CDR3 is 13 residues.

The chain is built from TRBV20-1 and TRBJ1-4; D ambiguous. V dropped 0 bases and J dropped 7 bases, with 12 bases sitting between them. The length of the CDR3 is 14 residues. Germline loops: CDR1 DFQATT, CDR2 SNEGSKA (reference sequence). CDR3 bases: TGCAGTGCTAGAGATCAGCGGACGGGTGAAAAACTGTTTTTT. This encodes CSARDQRTGEKLFF.

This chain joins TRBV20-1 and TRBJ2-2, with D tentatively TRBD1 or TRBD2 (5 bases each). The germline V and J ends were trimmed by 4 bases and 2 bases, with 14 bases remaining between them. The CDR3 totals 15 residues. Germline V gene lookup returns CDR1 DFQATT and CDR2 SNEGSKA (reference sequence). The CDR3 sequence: CSATGTLINTGELFF. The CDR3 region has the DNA TGCAGTGCTACCGGGACCCTGATAAACACCGGGGAGCTGTTTTTT.

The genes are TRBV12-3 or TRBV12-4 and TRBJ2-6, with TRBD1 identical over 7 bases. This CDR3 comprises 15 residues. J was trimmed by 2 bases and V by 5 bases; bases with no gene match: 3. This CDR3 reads CASSQTGAGANVLTF. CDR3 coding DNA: TGTGCCAGCAGTCAAACAGGGGCTGGGGCCAACGTCCTGACTTTC.

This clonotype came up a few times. The CDR3 DNA is TGTGCCAGCAGTTTGGCACCAGGGCGGAATCAGCCCCAGCATTTT. Protein sequence: CASSLAPGRNQPQHF. The chain combines TRBV12-3 or TRBV12-4 with TRBJ1-5, with a weak D call TRBD1 (5 bases). CDR3 length equals 15 residues. Deletions cut 3 bases from V and 4 bases from J, with 13 bases between.

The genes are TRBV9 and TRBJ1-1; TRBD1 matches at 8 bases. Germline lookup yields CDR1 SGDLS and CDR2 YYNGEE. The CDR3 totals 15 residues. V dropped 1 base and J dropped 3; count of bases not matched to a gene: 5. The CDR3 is CASSVSGQVDTEAFF. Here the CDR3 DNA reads TGTGCCAGCAGCGTATCGGGACAGGTCGACACTGAAGCTTTCTTT.

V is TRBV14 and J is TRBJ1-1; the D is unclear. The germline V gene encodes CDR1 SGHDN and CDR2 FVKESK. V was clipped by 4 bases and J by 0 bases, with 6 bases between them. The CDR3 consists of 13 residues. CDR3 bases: TGTGCCAGCAGCCGATTACTGAACACTGAAGCTTTCTTT. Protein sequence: CASSRLLNTEAFF.